These T cell receptor beta chains were read from a single sample in a study of T cell responses to AZD1222 COVID-19 vaccine. Measured with immunoSEQ multiplex PCR; TCRdb has only the in-frame clones, and not every one. The sample lists about 100,000 clones; around 90% were seen once. The specimen was peripheral blood, collected on day 0 of AZD1222 vaccination. Source of these receptors: an adult in good health. The CDR3 runs from the conserved cysteine through the conserved F or W. The D gene is left open where the match is weak. Not all rows give a size; the values are once, few, many and, for expanded clones, a class.

V,size,D,J,DNA,CDR3
TRBV23-1,.,.,TRBJ2-7,TGCGCCAGCAGTGTGACAGCTACAGGGCAATACGAGCAGTACTTC,CASSVTATGQYEQYF
TRBV18,.,TRBD2,TRBJ2-1,TGTGCCAGCTCACCTGGACTAGCGGGAGAGAGCGGCTCCTACAATGAGCAGTTCTTC,CASSPGLAGESGSYNEQFF
TRBV2,once,.,TRBJ2-7,TGTGCCAGCAGTGTTGGCCACCGGCAATACGAGCAGTACTTC,CASSVGHRQYEQYF
TRBV7-8,.,.,TRBJ1-1,TGTGCCAGCAGCTTCGCAGGGACGGGCACTGAAGCTTTCTTT,CASSFAGTGTEAFF
TRBV6-6,.,TRBD1,TRBJ1-4,TGTGCCAGCAGTTACAGGGGGACAGGGTATAATGAAAAACTGTTTTTT,CASSYRGTGYNEKLFF
TRBV10-3,.,TRBD2,TRBJ2-1,TGTGCCATCAGTGGTGGACTAGCGGGAGGCAACAATGAGCAGTTCTTC,CAISGGLAGGNNEQFF
TRBV20-1,.,.,TRBJ2-3,TGCAGTGCTGCCGACTTGGATACGCAGTATTTT,CSAADLDTQYF
TRBV4-2,.,TRBD2,TRBJ2-5,TGTGCCAGCAGCCAAGATCTGGGTAGCGGGAGACAAGAGACCCAGTACTTC,CASSQDLGSGRQETQYF
TRBV6-5,.,.,TRBJ2-7,TGTGCCAGCAGTCTGCCGGGGAACGAGCAGTACTTC,CASSLPGNEQYF
TRBV13,.,.,TRBJ2-2,TGTGCCAGCAGCTTCCGGACAGATTCAAACACCGGGGAGCTGTTTTTT,CASSFRTDSNTGELFF
TRBV5-5,few,.,TRBJ1-5,TGTGCCAGCAGCTTGGAGGAGGGTCAGCCCCAGCATTTT,CASSLEEGQPQHF
TRBV6-5,.,.,TRBJ1-4,TGTGCCAGCAGTTTGCACGGCGCTGGAAAACTGTTTTTT,CASSLHGAGKLFF
TRBV5-5,once,TRBD2,TRBJ2-1,TGTGCCAGCAGCCCGCCACCGGGACTAGCGGGTCTAAGCTCCTACAATGAGCAGTTCTTC,CASSPPPGLAGLSSYNEQFF
TRBV7-2,.,TRBD2,TRBJ2-1,TGTGCCAGCAGCTTAGTTAGGCTAGCGGTTTACAATGAGCAGTTCTTC,CASSLVRLAVYNEQFF
TRBV10-2,.,TRBD2,TRBJ2-3,TGCGCCAGCAGTGAGTTTATAACTAGCGGGAGGGGAAATACGCAGTATTTT,CASSEFITSGRGNTQYF
TRBV5-4,.,TRBD1,TRBJ2-1,TGTGCCAGCAGCTTCTCAGGGGGAGTGGGCAATGAGCAGTTCTTC,CASSFSGGVGNEQFF
TRBV5-1,.,.,TRBJ2-1,TGCGCCAGCAGCTTGCTACGGGCTTCCTACAATGAGCAGTTCTTC,CASSLLRASYNEQFF
TRBV5-8,.,TRBD1,TRBJ2-1,TGTGCCAGCAGCTTGGTCAGGGGGCACAACAATGAGCAGTTCTTC,CASSLVRGHNNEQFF
TRBV3-1/TRBV3-2,.,.,TRBJ2-5,TGTGCCAGCAGCCCAAGTGGACAAGAGACCCAGTACTTC,CASSPSGQETQYF
TRBV5-1,.,.,TRBJ1-1,TGCGCCAGCAGCAAGACAGCGGGAGGCACTGAAGCTTTCTTT,CASSKTAGGTEAFF
TRBV5-6,.,.,TRBJ1-2,TGTGCCAGCAGCTTGGTGGTGGTGACAGCGAGCTACACCTTC,CASSLVVVTASYTF
TRBV19,.,.,TRBJ1-2,TGTGCCAGTATTCCCCGTTGGGATTTAGACTATGGCTACACCTTC,CASIPRWDLDYGYTF
TRBV5-1,.,.,TRBJ1-4,TGCGCCAGGAAAAGGGGTCACGCGACTAATGAAAAACTGTTTTTT,CARKRGHATNEKLFF
TRBV7-2,few,.,TRBJ2-7,TGTGCCAGCAGCTTTCAACTTACTCCCTACGAGCAGTACTTC,CASSFQLTPYEQYF
TRBV6-2/TRBV6-3,few,TRBD2,TRBJ2-7,TGTGCCAGCAGCGACAGCGTCGGGAGGCTCTACGAGCAGTACTTC,CASSDSVGRLYEQYF
TRBV6-4,.,TRBD2,TRBJ2-3,TGTGCCAGCACGAGGGTAGCGGGAGACACAGATACGCAGTATTTT,CASTRVAGDTDTQYF
TRBV5-1,.,TRBD2,TRBJ2-6,TGCGCCAGCAGCATTAGCGGGAATGGGGCCAACGTCCTGACTTTC,CASSISGNGANVLTF
TRBV27,.,TRBD1,TRBJ1-1,TGTGCCAGCAGTTTATTTATGGACAGGGGGTTCTCTGAAGCTTTCTTT,CASSLFMDRGFSEAFF
TRBV2,.,.,TRBJ2-2,TGTGCCAGCAGTGTGATAGGCCCCACCGGGGCCGGGGAGCTGTTTTTT,CASSVIGPTGAGELFF
TRBV7-8,few,TRBD1,TRBJ1-5,TGTGCCAGCAGCTTAGAGGGTAAAGGGGGCCGCAATCAGCCCCAGCATTTT,CASSLEGKGGRNQPQHF
TRBV28,.,.,TRBJ1-2,TGTGCCAGCAGTTCCGGGACATCAAACTATGGCTACACCTTC,CASSSGTSNYGYTF
TRBV20-1,.,.,TRBJ2-5,TGCAGTGCTAAGACACGGGAGACCCAGTACTTC,CSAKTRETQYF